Listed below are T cell receptor beta chains from one sample, sequenced in a study of cytomegalovirus exposure and HLA in healthy donors. The table came from immunoSEQ multiplex PCR; TCRdb's copy has only in-frame clones and leaves some out. The sample shows about 140,000 clones, around 80% of them seen only once. Specimen: PBMCs. Every receptor here comes from a man aged 25-45 years in good health and CMV-seropositive. Both conserved end residues are part of each CDR3. The D gene is left open where the match is weak. Not every row has a clone size; where given, it reads once, few, many or a size class.

>TRBV25-1|-|TRBJ2-2|TRBD1
CASSEPGQGRVAGELFF
TGTGCCAGCAGTGAACCCGGACAGGGCCGGGTGGCCGGGGAGCTGTTTTTT
>TRBV18|-|TRBJ2-5|TRBD1
CASARQGQETQYF
TGTGCCAGCGCCAGACAGGGGCAAGAGACCCAGTACTTC
>TRBV2|-|TRBJ2-2|-
CASSEGRGGTGELFF
TGTGCCAGCAGTGAAGGACGAGGGGGCACCGGGGAGCTGTTTTTT
>TRBV6-1|-|TRBJ1-4|TRBD1
CASSGVTRQGGFEKLFF
TGTGCCAGCAGTGGGGTTACTCGACAGGGGGGTTTTGAAAAACTGTTTTTT
>TRBV10-1|few|TRBJ2-3|TRBD1
CASSPGQGTDTQYF
TGCGCCAGCAGTCCGGGACAGGGTACAGATACGCAGTATTTT
>TRBV19|once|TRBJ2-7|TRBD2
CASSPLPGASGSYEQYF
TGTGCCAGTAGTCCCCTCCCAGGGGCTAGCGGGAGCTACGAGCAGTACTTC
>TRBV5-6|few|TRBJ1-6|-
CASSYTGYNSPLHF
TGTGCCAGCAGCTATACAGGGTATAATTCACCCCTCCACTTT
>TRBV5-4|-|TRBJ1-1|-
CASQKQEDTEAFF
TGTGCCAGCCAAAAGCAAGAGGACACTGAAGCTTTCTTT
>TRBV7-9|-|TRBJ2-7|-
CASSLTGVGYEQYF
TGTGCCAGCAGCTTAACGGGAGTAGGGTACGAGCAGTACTTC
>TRBV6-4|-|TRBJ2-3|TRBD2
CASVAGVADTQYF
TGTGCCAGCGTAGCGGGGGTGGCAGATACGCAGTATTTT
>TRBV27|-|TRBJ1-6|TRBD1
CASRSRLDRIGSPLHF
TGTGCCAGCAGGTCACGCCTGGACAGGATCGGTTCACCCCTCCACTTT
>TRBV7-2|-|TRBJ2-1|TRBD2
CASSLGAGGHNEQFF
TGTGCCAGCAGCTTAGGAGCGGGGGGGCACAATGAGCAGTTCTTC
>TRBV19|-|TRBJ2-3|-
CASSIEGGRGADTQYF
TGTGCCAGTAGTATAGAGGGAGGTAGGGGCGCAGATACGCAGTATTTT
>TRBV28|-|TRBJ1-5|TRBD1
CASSFSLRDRGDQPQHF
TGTGCCAGCAGTTTTTCCCTACGGGACAGGGGGGATCAGCCCCAGCATTTT
>TRBV21-1|once|TRBJ2-7|-
CASSKCRADVEQYF
TGTGCCAGCAGCAAATGCAGGGCCGACGTCGAGCAGTACTTC
>TRBV18|-|TRBJ2-3|TRBD1
CASSPGNRGRSDTQYF
TGTGCCAGCTCACCTGGAAACAGGGGGCGGTCAGATACGCAGTATTTT
>TRBV5-1|-|TRBJ1-1|TRBD1
CASSFTGTGDTEAFF
TGCGCCAGCAGCTTTACCGGGACAGGGGACACTGAAGCTTTCTTT
>TRBV7-9|-|TRBJ2-2|-
CASSLGLGANTGELFF
TGTGCCAGCAGCTTAGGCTTAGGGGCTAACACCGGGGAGCTGTTTTTT
>TRBV13|-|TRBJ2-2|-
CASSDRGPNTGELFF
TGTGCCAGCAGCGATAGGGGTCCGAACACCGGGGAGCTGTTTTTT
>TRBV5-4|-|TRBJ1-2|-
CASSYSSRQDYGYTF
TGTGCCAGCAGCTACTCCTCCCGCCAAGACTATGGCTACACCTTC
>TRBV5-6|-|TRBJ2-7|TRBD1
CASSFTDRARPYEQYF
TGTGCCAGCAGCTTCACTGACAGGGCCCGTCCCTACGAGCAGTACTTC
>TRBV27|-|TRBJ1-2|-
CASWGLSKSWGFYGYTF
TGTGCCAGCTGGGGGCTCAGCAAATCGTGGGGTTTTTATGGCTACACCTTC
>TRBV6-8|-|TRBJ2-7|TRBD1
CASSWTGAYEQYF
TGTGCCAGCAGCTGGACAGGGGCCTACGAGCAGTACTTC
>TRBV7-2|-|TRBJ2-3|-
CASSSVRGVGTDTQYF
TGTGCCAGCAGCTCTGTCCGGGGAGTCGGCACAGATACGCAGTATTTT
>TRBV7-9|-|TRBJ2-7|-
CSSSLGSGEQYF
TGTTCCAGCAGCTTAGGGTCGGGCGAGCAGTACTTC
>TRBV21-1|-|TRBJ2-7|-
CASILTRTGEDEQYF
TGTGCCAGCATTCTGACCCGGACAGGGGAGGACGAGCAGTACTTC
>TRBV2|-|TRBJ2-5|TRBD1
CASYRDRGQETQYF
TGTGCCAGCTATCGGGACAGGGGCCAAGAGACCCAGTACTTC
>TRBV6-4|-|TRBJ2-3|-
CASSDRGITSTDTQYF
TGTGCCAGCAGTGACCGGGGGATTACTAGCACAGATACGCAGTATTTT
>TRBV12-5|-|TRBJ2-5|TRBD2
CASAPGLAGPYQETQYF
TGTGCTAGTGCACCGGGACTAGCGGGACCCTACCAAGAGACCCAGTACTTC
>TRBV5-4|-|TRBJ2-2|TRBD2
CASSAGGLANTGELFF
TGTGCCAGCAGCGCTGGGGGACTAGCGAACACCGGGGAGCTGTTTTTT
>TRBV7-9|-|TRBJ1-2|-
CASSASHTDRTGYTF
TGTGCCAGCAGCGCAAGTCATACGGATAGGACAGGCTACACCTTC
>TRBV29-1|-|TRBJ1-2|-
CTIIEGDYGYTF
TGCACTATCATTGAGGGGGACTATGGCTACACCTTC